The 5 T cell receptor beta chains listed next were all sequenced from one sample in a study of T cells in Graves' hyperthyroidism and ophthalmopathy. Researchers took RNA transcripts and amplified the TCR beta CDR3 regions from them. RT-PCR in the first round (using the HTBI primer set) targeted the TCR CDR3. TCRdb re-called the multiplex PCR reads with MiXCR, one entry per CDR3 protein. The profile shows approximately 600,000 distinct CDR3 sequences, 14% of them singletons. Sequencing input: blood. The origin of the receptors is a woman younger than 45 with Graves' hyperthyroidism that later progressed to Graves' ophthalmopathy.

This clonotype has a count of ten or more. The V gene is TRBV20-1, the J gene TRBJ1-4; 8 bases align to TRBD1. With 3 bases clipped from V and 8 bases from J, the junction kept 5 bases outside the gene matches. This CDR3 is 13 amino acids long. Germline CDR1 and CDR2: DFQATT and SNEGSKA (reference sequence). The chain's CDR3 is CSARGTGTEKLFF. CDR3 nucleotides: TGCAGTGCTAGGGGGACAGGCACCGAAAAACTGTTTTTT.

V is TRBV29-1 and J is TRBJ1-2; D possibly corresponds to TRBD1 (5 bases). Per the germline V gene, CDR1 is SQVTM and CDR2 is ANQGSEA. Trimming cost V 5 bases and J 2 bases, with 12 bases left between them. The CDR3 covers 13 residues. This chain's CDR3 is CSVLRQYNYGYTF. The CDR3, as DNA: TGCAGCGTTCTGAGACAGTACAACTATGGCTACACCTTC.

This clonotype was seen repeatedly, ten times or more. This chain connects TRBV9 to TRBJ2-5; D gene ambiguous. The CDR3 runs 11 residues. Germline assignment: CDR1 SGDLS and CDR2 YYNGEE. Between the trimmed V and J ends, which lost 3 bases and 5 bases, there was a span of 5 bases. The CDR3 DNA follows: TGTGCCAGCAGCGCCGCCGAGACCCAGTACTTC. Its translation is CASSAAETQYF.

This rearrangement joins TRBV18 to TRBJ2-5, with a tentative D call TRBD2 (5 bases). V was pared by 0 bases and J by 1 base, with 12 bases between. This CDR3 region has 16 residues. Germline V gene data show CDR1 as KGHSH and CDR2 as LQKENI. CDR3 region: CASSPPNGNFQETQYF. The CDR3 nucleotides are TGTGCCAGCTCACCACCGAACGGGAACTTCCAAGAGACCCAGTACTTC.

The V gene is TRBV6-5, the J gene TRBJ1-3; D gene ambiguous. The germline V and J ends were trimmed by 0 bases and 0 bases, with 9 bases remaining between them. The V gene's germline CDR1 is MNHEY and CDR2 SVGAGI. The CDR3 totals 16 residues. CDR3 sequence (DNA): TGTGCCAGCAGTTACTCGTCCGATTTCTCTGGAAACACCATATATTTT. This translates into CASSYSSDFSGNTIYF.